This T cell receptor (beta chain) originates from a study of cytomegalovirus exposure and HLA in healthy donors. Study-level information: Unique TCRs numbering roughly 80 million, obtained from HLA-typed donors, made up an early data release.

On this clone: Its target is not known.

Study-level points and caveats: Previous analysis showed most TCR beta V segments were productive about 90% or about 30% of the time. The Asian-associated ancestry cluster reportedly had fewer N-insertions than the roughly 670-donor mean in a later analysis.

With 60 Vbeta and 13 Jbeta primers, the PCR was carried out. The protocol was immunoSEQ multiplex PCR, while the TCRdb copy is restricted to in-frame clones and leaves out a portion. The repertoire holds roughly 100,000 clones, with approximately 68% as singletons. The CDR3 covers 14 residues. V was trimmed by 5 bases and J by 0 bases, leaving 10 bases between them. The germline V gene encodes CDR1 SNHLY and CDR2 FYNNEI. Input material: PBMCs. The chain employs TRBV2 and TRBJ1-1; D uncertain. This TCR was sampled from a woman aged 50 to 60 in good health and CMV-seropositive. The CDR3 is CASSSAQMNTEAFF. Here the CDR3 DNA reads TGTGCCAGCAGTTCCGCACAGATGAACACTGAAGCTTTCTTT. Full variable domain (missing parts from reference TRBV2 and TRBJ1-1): EPEVTQTPSHQVTQMGQEVILRCVPISNHLYFYWYRQILGQKVEFLVSFYNNEISEKSEIFDDQFSVERPDGSNFTLKIRSTKLEDSAMYFCASSSAQMNTEAFFGQGTRLTVV.